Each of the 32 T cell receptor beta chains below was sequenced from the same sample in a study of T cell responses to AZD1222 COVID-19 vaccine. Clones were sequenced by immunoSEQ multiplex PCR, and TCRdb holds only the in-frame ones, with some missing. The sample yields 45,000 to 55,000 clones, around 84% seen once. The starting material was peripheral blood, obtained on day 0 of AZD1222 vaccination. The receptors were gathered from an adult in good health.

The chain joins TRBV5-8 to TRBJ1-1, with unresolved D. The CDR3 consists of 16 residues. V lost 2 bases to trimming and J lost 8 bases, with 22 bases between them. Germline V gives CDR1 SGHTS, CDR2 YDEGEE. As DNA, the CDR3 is TGTGCCAGCAGCTTTTCGCTCGGACGGCTAGCCAGAGAAGCTTTCTTT. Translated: CASSFSLGRLAREAFF.

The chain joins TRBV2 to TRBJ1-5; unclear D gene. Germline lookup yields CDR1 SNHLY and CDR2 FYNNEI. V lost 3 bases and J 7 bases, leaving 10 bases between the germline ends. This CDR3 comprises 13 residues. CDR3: CASSDRSSQPQHF. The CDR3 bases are TGTGCCAGCAGTGACCGTTCAAGCCAGCCCCAGCATTTT.

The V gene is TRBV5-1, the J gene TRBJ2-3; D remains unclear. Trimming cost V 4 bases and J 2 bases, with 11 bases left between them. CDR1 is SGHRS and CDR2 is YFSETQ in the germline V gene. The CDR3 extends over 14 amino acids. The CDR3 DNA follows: TGCGCCAGCAGCCGGTGGCAAAACACAGATACGCAGTATTTT. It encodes CASSRWQNTDTQYF.

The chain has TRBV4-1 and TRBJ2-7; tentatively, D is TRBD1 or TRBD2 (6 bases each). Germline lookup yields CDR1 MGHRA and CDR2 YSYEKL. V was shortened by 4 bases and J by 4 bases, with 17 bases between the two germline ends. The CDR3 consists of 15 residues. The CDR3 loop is CASSLRGLGGYEQYF. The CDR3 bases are TGCGCCAGCAGCCTACGGGGGCTAGGTGGGTACGAGCAGTACTTC.

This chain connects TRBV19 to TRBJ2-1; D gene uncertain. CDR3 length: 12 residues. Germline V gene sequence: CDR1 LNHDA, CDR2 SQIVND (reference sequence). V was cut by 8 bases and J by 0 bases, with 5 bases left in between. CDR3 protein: CASGDSYNEQFF. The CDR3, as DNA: TGTGCCAGTGGGGACTCCTACAATGAGCAGTTCTTC. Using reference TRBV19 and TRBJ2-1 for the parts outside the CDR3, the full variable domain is DGGITQSPKYLFRKEGQNVTLSCEQNLNHDAMYWYRQDPGQGLRLIYYSQIVNDFQKGDIAEGYSVSREKKESFPLTVTSAQKNPTAFYLCASGDSYNEQFFGPGTRLTVL.

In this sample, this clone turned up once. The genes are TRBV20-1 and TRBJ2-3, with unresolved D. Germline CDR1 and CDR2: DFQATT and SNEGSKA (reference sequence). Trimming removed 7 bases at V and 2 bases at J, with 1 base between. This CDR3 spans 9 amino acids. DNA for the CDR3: TGCAGTGTCACAGATACGCAGTATTTT. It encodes CSVTDTQYF.

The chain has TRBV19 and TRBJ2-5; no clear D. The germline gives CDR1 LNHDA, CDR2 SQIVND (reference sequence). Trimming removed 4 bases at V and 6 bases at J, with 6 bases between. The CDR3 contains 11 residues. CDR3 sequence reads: CASSTTKTQYF. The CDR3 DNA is TGTGCCAGTAGTACGACGAAGACCCAGTACTTC.

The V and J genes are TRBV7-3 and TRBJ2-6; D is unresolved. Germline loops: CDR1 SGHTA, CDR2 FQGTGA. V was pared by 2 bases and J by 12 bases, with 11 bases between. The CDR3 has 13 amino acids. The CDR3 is CASSLPATSVLTF. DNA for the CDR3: TGTGCCAGCAGCTTACCCGCAACCTCCGTCCTGACTTTC.

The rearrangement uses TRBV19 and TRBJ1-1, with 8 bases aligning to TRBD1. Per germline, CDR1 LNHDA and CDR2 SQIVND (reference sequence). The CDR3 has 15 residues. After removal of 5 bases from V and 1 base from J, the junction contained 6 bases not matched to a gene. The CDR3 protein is CASSFYDRGNTEAFF. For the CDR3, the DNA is TGTGCCAGTAGTTTCTACGACAGGGGGAACACTGAAGCTTTCTTT.

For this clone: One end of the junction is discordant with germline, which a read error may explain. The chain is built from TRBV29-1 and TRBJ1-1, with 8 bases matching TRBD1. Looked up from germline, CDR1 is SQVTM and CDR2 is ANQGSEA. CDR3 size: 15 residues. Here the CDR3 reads CSVEGQGWGSTEAFF. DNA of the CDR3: TGCAGCGTCGAAGGACAGGGATGGGGTAGCACTGAAGCTTTCTTT. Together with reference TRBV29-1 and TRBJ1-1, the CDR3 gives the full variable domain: SAVISQKPSRDICQRGTSLTIQCQVDSQVTMMFWYRQQPGQSLTLIATANQGSEATYESGFVIDKFPISRPNLTFSTLTVSNMSPEDSSIYLCSVEGQGWGSTEAFFGQGTRLTVV.

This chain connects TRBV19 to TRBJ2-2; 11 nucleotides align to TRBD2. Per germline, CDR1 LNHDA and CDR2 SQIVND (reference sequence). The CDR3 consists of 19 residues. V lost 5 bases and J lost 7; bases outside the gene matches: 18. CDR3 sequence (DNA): TGTGCCAGTAGTTCTAAGGAGGTAGCGGGAGGGCCGGGGAGCGGGGAGCTGTTTTTT. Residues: CASSSKEVAGGPGSGELFF.

CDR3: CASRGQGSYEQYF. CDR3 bases: TGTGCCAGCAGGGGACAGGGTTCCTACGAGCAGTACTTC. This chain links TRBV27 with TRBJ2-7; TRBD1 matches at 9 bases. The V gene end was trimmed by 6 bases and the J gene end by 1 base; junction bases not matched to a gene: 1. Germline V lookup: CDR1 MNHEY, CDR2 SMNVEV (reference sequence). The CDR3 is 13 amino acids.

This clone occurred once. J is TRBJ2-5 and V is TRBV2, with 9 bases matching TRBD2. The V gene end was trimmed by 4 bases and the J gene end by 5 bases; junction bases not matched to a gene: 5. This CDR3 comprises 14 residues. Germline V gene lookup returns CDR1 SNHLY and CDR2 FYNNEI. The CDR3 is CASSGSGRLETQYF. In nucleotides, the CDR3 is TGTGCCAGCAGTGGTAGCGGGAGATTGGAGACCCAGTACTTC. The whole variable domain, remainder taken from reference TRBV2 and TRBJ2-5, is EPEVTQTPSHQVTQMGQEVILRCVPISNHLYFYWYRQILGQKVEFLVSFYNNEISEKSEIFDDQFSVERPDGSNFTLKIRSTKLEDSAMYFCASSGSGRLETQYFGPGTRLLVL.

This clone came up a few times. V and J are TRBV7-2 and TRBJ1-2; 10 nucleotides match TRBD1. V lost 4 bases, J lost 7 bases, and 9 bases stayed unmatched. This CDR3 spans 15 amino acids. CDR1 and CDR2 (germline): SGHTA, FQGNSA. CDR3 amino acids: CASSYTGTGEGGYTF. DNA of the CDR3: TGTGCCAGCAGCTACACCGGGACAGGGGAGGGTGGCTACACCTTC.

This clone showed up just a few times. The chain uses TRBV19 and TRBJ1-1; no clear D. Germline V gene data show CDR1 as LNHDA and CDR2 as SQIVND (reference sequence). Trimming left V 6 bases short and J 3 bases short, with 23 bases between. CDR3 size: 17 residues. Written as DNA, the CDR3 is TGTGCCAGTAGGGCCGGACTAGGCGGCCCCGAGGACACTGAAGCTTTCTTT. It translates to CASRAGLGGPEDTEAFF.

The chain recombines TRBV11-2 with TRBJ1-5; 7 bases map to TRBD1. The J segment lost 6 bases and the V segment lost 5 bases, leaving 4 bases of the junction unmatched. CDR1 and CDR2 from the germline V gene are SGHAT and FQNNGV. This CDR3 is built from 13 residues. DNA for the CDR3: TGTGCCAGCAGCACCAACAGGGGTCAGCCCCAGCATTTT. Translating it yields CASSTNRGQPQHF.

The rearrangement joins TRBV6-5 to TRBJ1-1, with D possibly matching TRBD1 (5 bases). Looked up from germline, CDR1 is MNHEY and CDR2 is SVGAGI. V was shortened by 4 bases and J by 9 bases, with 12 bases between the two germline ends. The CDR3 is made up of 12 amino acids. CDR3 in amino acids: CASSSQGRQAFF. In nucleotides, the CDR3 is TGTGCCAGCAGTTCCCAGGGAAGACAAGCTTTCTTT.

CDR3 amino acids: CASSFTSSGGNTGELFF. The CDR3 nucleotides are TGCGCCAGCAGCTTTACCTCCAGCGGGGGGAACACCGGGGAGCTGTTTTTT. The chain employs TRBV5-1 and TRBJ2-2, with 8 positions matching TRBD2. The length of the CDR3 is 17 residues. V was pared by 2 bases and J by 1 base, with 7 bases of the junction left unmatched. CDR1 and CDR2 from the germline V gene are SGHRS and YFSETQ.

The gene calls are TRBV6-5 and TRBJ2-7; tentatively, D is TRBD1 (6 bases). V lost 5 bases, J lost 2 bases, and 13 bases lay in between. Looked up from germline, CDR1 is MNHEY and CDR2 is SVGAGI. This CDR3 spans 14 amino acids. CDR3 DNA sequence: TGTGCCAGCAGTAACCGACAGGCCCCCTACGAGCAGTACTTC. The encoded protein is CASSNRQAPYEQYF.

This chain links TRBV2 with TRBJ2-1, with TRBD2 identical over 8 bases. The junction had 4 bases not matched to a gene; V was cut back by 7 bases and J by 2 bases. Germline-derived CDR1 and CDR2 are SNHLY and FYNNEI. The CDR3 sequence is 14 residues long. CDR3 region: CASKDGGAYNEQFF. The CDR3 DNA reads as TGTGCCAGCAAGGACGGGGGGGCCTACAATGAGCAGTTCTTC. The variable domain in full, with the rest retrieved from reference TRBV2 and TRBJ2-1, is EPEVTQTPSHQVTQMGQEVILRCVPISNHLYFYWYRQILGQKVEFLVSFYNNEISEKSEIFDDQFSVERPDGSNFTLKIRSTKLEDSAMYFCASKDGGAYNEQFFGPGTRLTVL.

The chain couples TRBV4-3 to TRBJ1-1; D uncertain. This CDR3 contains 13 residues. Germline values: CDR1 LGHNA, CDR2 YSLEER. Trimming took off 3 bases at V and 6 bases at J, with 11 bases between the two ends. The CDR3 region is CASSQTGRAEAFF. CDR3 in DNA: TGCGCCAGCAGCCAGACCGGCCGCGCTGAAGCTTTCTTT.

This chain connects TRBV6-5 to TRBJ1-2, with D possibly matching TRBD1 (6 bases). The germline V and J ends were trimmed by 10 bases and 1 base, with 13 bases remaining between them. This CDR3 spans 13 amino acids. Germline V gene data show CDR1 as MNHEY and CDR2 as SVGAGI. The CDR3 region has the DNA TGTGCCACCATAGGACAGAGTAACTATGGCTACACCTTC. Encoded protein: CATIGQSNYGYTF.

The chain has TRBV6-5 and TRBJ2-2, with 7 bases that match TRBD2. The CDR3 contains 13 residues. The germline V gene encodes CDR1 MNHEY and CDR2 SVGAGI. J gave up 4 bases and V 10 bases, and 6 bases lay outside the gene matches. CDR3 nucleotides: TGTGCCATCGCCGGGGGGACCACCGGGGAGCTGTTTTTT. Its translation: CAIAGGTTGELFF.

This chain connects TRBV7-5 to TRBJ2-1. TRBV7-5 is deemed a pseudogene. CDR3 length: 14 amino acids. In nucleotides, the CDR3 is TGTGTCAGAAGCCCGACAGGGAGGGGAAATGAGCAGTTCTTC. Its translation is CVRSPTGRGNEQFF.

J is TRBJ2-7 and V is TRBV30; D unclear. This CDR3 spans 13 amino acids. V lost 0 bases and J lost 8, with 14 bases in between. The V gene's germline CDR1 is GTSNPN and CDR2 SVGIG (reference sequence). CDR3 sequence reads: CAWSVAGDSQQYF. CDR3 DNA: TGTGCCTGGAGTGTAGCTGGGGATTCACAGCAGTACTTC.

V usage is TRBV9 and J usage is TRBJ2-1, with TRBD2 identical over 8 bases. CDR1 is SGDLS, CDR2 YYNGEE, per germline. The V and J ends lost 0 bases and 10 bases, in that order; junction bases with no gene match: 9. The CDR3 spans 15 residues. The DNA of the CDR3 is TGTGCCAGCAGCGTAGACCCCCGACTAGCGAACGAGCAGTTCTTC. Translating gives CASSVDPRLANEQFF.

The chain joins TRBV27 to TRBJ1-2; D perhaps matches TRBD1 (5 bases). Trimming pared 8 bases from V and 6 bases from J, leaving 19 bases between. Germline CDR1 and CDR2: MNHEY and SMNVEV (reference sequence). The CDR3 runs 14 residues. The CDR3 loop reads CASRGGMILDGYTF. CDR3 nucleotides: TGTGCCAGCCGGGGGGGAATGATACTGGATGGCTACACCTTC.

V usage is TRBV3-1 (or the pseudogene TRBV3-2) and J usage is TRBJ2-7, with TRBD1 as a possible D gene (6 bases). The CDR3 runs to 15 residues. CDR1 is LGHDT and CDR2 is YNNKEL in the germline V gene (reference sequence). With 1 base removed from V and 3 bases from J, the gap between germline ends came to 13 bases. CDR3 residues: CASSQGTVGGYEQYF. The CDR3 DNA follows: TGTGCCAGCAGCCAAGGGACAGTAGGAGGCTACGAGCAGTACTTC.

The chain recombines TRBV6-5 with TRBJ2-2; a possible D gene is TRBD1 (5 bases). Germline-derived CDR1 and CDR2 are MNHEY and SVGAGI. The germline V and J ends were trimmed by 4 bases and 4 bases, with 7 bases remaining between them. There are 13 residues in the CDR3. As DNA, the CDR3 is TGTGCCAGCAGTTTGACAGCCACCGGGGAGCTGTTTTTT. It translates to CASSLTATGELFF.

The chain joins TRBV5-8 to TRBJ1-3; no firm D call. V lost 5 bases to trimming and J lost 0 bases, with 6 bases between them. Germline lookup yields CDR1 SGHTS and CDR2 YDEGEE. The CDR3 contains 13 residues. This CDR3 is CASRLPSGNTIYF. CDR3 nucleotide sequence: TGTGCCAGCAGGTTACCCTCTGGAAACACCATATATTTT.

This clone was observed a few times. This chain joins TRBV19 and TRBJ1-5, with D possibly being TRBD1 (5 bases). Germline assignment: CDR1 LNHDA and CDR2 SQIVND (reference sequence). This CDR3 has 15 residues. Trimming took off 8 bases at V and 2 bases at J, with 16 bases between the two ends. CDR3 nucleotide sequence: TGTGCCAGTGTGTCCGGGGCGCCGGGCAATCAGCCCCAGCATTTT. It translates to CASVSGAPGNQPQHF.

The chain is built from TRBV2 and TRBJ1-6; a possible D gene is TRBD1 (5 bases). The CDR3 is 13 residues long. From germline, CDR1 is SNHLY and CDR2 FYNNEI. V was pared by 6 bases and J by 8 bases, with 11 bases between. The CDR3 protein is CASRGRRDSPLHF. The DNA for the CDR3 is TGTGCCAGCAGGGGGCGGCGGGATTCACCCCTCCACTTT. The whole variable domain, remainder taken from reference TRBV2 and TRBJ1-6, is EPEVTQTPSHQVTQMGQEVILRCVPISNHLYFYWYRQILGQKVEFLVSFYNNEISEKSEIFDDQFSVERPDGSNFTLKIRSTKLEDSAMYFCASRGRRDSPLHFGNGTRLTVT.